These T cell receptor beta chains were read from a single sample in a study of cytotoxic CD8 clonotypes in ibrutinib-treated CLL. The method was immunoSEQ multiplex PCR; TCRdb's version includes in-frame clones alone and lacks a portion of them. The sample has approximately 130,000 clones, 80% to 85% seen once. Sequenced here: PBMCs, sampled after 24 months of ibrutinib treatment. The receptors here all came from a human donor with chronic lymphocytic leukemia. Both conserved end residues are part of each CDR3. Fields, in order: V gene, CDR3 protein.

v_gene: TRBV5-4
CDR3aa: CASSQEQGHNSPLHF

v_gene: TRBV5-6
CDR3aa: CASSFLGGQGDTQYF

v_gene: TRBV4-1
CDR3aa: CASSQGASGSYNEQFF

v_gene: TRBV9
CDR3aa: CASSVRDRDSPLHF

v_gene: TRBV6-5
CDR3aa: CASSSDRAGGNEQFF

v_gene: TRBV11-2
CDR3aa: CASSRLVGSDTQYF

v_gene: TRBV9
CDR3aa: CASSVGPGTNTGELFF

v_gene: TRBV5-8
CDR3aa: CASSLGRRTDTQYF

v_gene: TRBV5-4
CDR3aa: CASSLGGSPRQGAGNEQFF

v_gene: TRBV9
CDR3aa: CASSPWEGADAFF

v_gene: TRBV4-1
CDR3aa: CASSQMTAKETQYF

v_gene: TRBV5-4
CDR3aa: CASSLALQGSTDTQYF

v_gene: TRBV5-4
CDR3aa: CASRRLRDRADIQYF

v_gene: TRBV14
CDR3aa: CASSPLAGVSYNEQFF

v_gene: TRBV5-4
CDR3aa: CASTRAEVPGSPLHF

v_gene: TRBV4-3
CDR3aa: CASSQGGREANQPQHF

v_gene: TRBV6-5
CDR3aa: CASSRQGYEQYF

v_gene: TRBV7-2
CDR3aa: CASSRWWDRAGANVLTF

v_gene: TRBV7-2
CDR3aa: CASSVDLGWAFF

v_gene: TRBV7-8
CDR3aa: CASSFSEGWLYEQYF

v_gene: TRBV10-2
CDR3aa: CASTRLNEQFF

v_gene: TRBV2
CDR3aa: CASRSTGEETQYF

v_gene: TRBV28
CDR3aa: CASSQQGRGTEAFF

v_gene: TRBV6-6
CDR3aa: CASSYVGDTQYF

v_gene: TRBV11-1
CDR3aa: CASSQNPRSPQHF

v_gene: TRBV6-5
CDR3aa: CASRVGQTGGDGYTF

v_gene: TRBV10-3
CDR3aa: CAAADRDRTQAFF

v_gene: TRBV27
CDR3aa: CASSLTVHSEAFF

v_gene: TRBV27
CDR3aa: CASSLGGFSDTQYF

v_gene: TRBV19
CDR3aa: CASREGIQGYNSPLHF

v_gene: TRBV19
CDR3aa: CASSIEAAFSYNEQFF

v_gene: TRBV7-9
CDR3aa: CASSLTRDRGEANEQFF

v_gene: TRBV5-5
CDR3aa: CASNREGVVTDTQYF

v_gene: TRBV5-5
CDR3aa: CASSLSAIGELFF

v_gene: TRBV27
CDR3aa: CASSLLYLGQAIF

v_gene: TRBV18
CDR3aa: CASSAGWGAKDNEQFF

v_gene: TRBV18
CDR3aa: CASSGQGAGSNTEAFF

v_gene: TRBV9
CDR3aa: CASSVATGFLYEQYF

v_gene: TRBV5-1
CDR3aa: CASSLVGGLAKNIQYF

v_gene: TRBV6-4
CDR3aa: CASSPGFSYGYTF

v_gene: TRBV28
CDR3aa: CASQDRGRTDTQYF

v_gene: TRBV18
CDR3aa: CASSPAGGHYNSPLHF

v_gene: TRBV19
CDR3aa: CASRDSGLAGELFF

v_gene: TRBV30
CDR3aa: CAWKIPGTSYNEQFF

v_gene: TRBV28
CDR3aa: CASSPAPTTNEKLFF

v_gene: TRBV9
CDR3aa: CASSVAASGAQETQYF

v_gene: TRBV7-9
CDR3aa: CASSLNSQGPNTEAFF

v_gene: TRBV5-1
CDR3aa: CASSSQGTDTQYF

v_gene: TRBV5-1
CDR3aa: CASSSGSSYNEQFF

v_gene: TRBV29-1
CDR3aa: CSGYVAEGERLFF

v_gene: TRBV25-1
CDR3aa: CASSEHRFGEQYF

v_gene: TRBV10-3
CDR3aa: CAISESGGGLGNTEAFF

v_gene: TRBV19
CDR3aa: CASRDLGQINLTDTQYF

v_gene: TRBV29-1
CDR3aa: CSGYDSQETQYF

v_gene: TRBV6-6
CDR3aa: CASSRRTGPSKYTF

v_gene: TRBV6-1
CDR3aa: CASSEVVFQSSYNSPLHF

v_gene: TRBV19
CDR3aa: CASSIDSTLVKNIQYF

v_gene: TRBV30
CDR3aa: CAWSPRGQTTNYGYTF

v_gene: TRBV7-9
CDR3aa: CASSLISGNTIYF